Each of the 22 T cell receptor beta chains below was sequenced from the same sample in a study of CD8 T cells in Susac syndrome. An input of about 0.5 to 1 ug of RNA was subjected to reverse transcription using random hexamers. TCRdb re-derived calls from the immunoSEQ multiplex PCR reads in MiXCR, one entry per CDR3 protein. The table lists approximately 100,000 distinct CDR3 sequences, 80% to 95% of them singletons. What was sequenced was CD4+ T cells from PBMCs. The receptors were gathered from a human donor in good health.

This chain links TRBV5-6 with TRBJ2-7; D gene ambiguous. Trimming removed 4 bases from V and 7 bases from J, with 18 bases in between. Germline loops: CDR1 SGHDT, CDR2 YYEEEE. The CDR3 consists of 14 residues. The CDR3 loop is CASSEDRSGREQYF. CDR3 sequence (DNA): TGTGCCAGCAGCGAAGACCGGTCCGGGCGGGAGCAGTACTTC. The full variable domain, its missing parts supplied by reference TRBV5-6 and TRBJ2-7, is DAGVTQSPTHLIKTRGQQVTLRCSPKSGHDTVSWYQQALGQGPQFIFQYYEEEERQRGNFPDRFSGHQFPNYSSELNVNALLLGDSALYLCASSEDRSGREQYFGPGTRLTVT.

The chain joins TRBV10-3 to TRBJ2-3, with D unresolved. The V gene's germline CDR1 is ENHRY and CDR2 SYGVKD. Deletions cut 0 bases from V and 4 bases from J, with 5 bases between. The CDR3 length is 13 residues. The CDR3 nucleotides are TGTGCCATCAGTGAGTCAATAGCAGATACGCAGTATTTT. Translating it yields CAISESIADTQYF.

The chain is built from TRBV29-1 and TRBJ2-6, with 7 nucleotides matching TRBD1. The germline gives CDR1 SQVTM, CDR2 ANQGSEA. Germline trimming cut 4 bases from V and 1 base from J; bases unmatched to any gene: 4. The CDR3 has 15 amino acids. CDR3 bases: TGCAGCGTTGCCGACAGGGAATCTGGGGCCAACGTCCTGACTTTC. Translation: CSVADRESGANVLTF.

The chain joins TRBV20-1 to TRBJ2-3; D could derive from TRBD1 or TRBD2 (6 bases each). This CDR3 spans 16 amino acids. CDR1 is DFQATT and CDR2 is SNEGSKA in the germline V gene (reference sequence). The ends were cut back, 6 bases at V and 1 base at J, with 20 bases in the middle. As DNA, the CDR3 is TGCAGTGCCAGGGGCGGACTCGCGGGACGCACAGATACGCAGTATTTT. Its translation is CSARGGLAGRTDTQYF.

This clonotype was recorded once. The chain links TRBV14 to TRBJ2-6, with D perhaps matching TRBD2 (5 bases). This CDR3 is built from 14 residues. Trimming stripped 10 bases from V and 4 bases from J, with 14 bases between. CDR1 and CDR2 (germline): SGHDN, FVKESK. The CDR3 sequence: CATRRPGGANVLTF. The CDR3 coding sequence is TGTGCCACCCGGAGGCCGGGGGGGGCCAACGTCCTGACTTTC.

The rearrangement links TRBV5-6 to TRBJ1-6, with 9 bases identical to TRBD1. The CDR3 extends over 15 amino acids. Losses at the gene ends were 4 bases for V and 4 bases for J; bases not matched to a gene: 3. Germline V lookup: CDR1 SGHDT, CDR2 YYEEEE. The CDR3 bases are TGTGCCAGCAGCCTACAGGGGGCTTATAATTCACCCCTCCACTTT. It translates to CASSLQGAYNSPLHF.

The gene calls are TRBV20-1 and TRBJ2-7; a weak D match, TRBD2 (5 bases). The CDR3 has 11 residues. Between the trimmed V and J ends, which lost 3 bases and 6 bases, there was a span of 9 bases. Germline CDR1 is DFQATT and CDR2 is SNEGSKA (reference sequence). CDR3 protein: CSARGVSEQYF. For the CDR3, the DNA is TGCAGTGCTAGGGGAGTGTCCGAGCAGTACTTC.

The CDR3 sequence: CASSFFAENYGYTF. The CDR3 DNA reads as TGTGCCAGCAGTTTTTTCGCGGAAAACTATGGCTACACCTTC. The chain employs TRBV28 and TRBJ1-2; D unresolved. The CDR3 contains 14 residues. The germline V gene encodes CDR1 MDHEN and CDR2 SYDVKM. V lost 3 bases and J lost 2, with 10 bases in between.

This chain connects TRBV7-6 to TRBJ2-1; D is perhaps TRBD2 (6 bases). This CDR3 is 16 amino acids long. The V and J ends lost 5 bases and 1 base respectively, with 15 bases between them. The germline V gene has CDR1 SGHVS and CDR2 FNYEAQ. DNA for the CDR3: TGTGCCAGCAGCCCGGGGGTGGGCGGTTCCTACAATGAGCAGTTCTTC. Translated, it gives CASSPGVGGSYNEQFF.

CDR3 DNA sequence: TGTGCCAGCAGTGAAGCGCCTAGGGCACAGGGTGAGCAGTTCTTC. It yields the protein CASSEAPRAQGEQFF. The gene calls are TRBV6-1 and TRBJ2-1; TRBD1 is a possible D gene (6 bases). This CDR3 region has 15 residues. Germline values: CDR1 MNHNS, CDR2 SASEGT. Trimming shortened V by 0 bases and J by 9 bases, and 15 bases separated the two germline ends.

The chain couples TRBV29-1 to TRBJ2-1; D may be TRBD2 (5 bases). The CDR3 covers 13 residues. Germline V gene sequence: CDR1 SQVTM, CDR2 ANQGSEA. The V end was cut by 0 bases, the J end by 12 bases, with 15 bases between. The CDR3 bases are TGCAGCGTTGAAGACCTCGGACTCTTGGGGCAGTTCTTC. This sequence encodes CSVEDLGLLGQFF.

J is TRBJ2-5 and V is TRBV12-3 or TRBV12-4; no clear D. This CDR3 is 12 amino acids long. Trimming took 5 bases from V and 4 from J, leaving 8 bases between them. CDR3 loop: CASSTRPETQYF. The CDR3 nucleotides are TGTGCCAGCAGTACTCGTCCAGAGACCCAGTACTTC.

This CDR3 reads CASSLAGGHIYNEQFF. In DNA, the CDR3 is TGTGCCAGCAGCTTAGCGGGAGGACACATTTACAATGAGCAGTTCTTC. The V call is TRBV7-9, the J call TRBJ2-1; D is possibly TRBD2 (6 bases). The CDR3 covers 16 residues. V lost 0 bases to trimming and J lost 4 bases, with 13 bases between them. Germline-derived CDR1 and CDR2 are SEHNR and FQNEAQ (reference sequence).

The rearrangement joins TRBV9 to TRBJ2-1; 9 positions agree with TRBD2. This CDR3 comprises 16 residues. Trimming took 3 bases from V and 4 from J; bases not matched to a gene: 8. Germline loops: CDR1 SGDLS, CDR2 YYNGEE. In DNA, the CDR3 is TGTGCCAGCAGCGATGATAGCGGGGGAAAATACAATGAGCAGTTCTTC. It translates to CASSDDSGGKYNEQFF.

The chain couples TRBV6-2 or TRBV6-3 to TRBJ1-1; D possibly corresponds to TRBD1 (6 bases). Trimming stripped 0 bases from V and 8 bases from J, with 16 bases between. CDR1 and CDR2 from the germline V gene are MNHEY and SVGEGT. The CDR3 extends over 15 amino acids. The CDR3: CASSYSIGDKLEAFF. Here the CDR3 DNA reads TGTGCCAGCAGTTACTCGATTGGGGACAAATTAGAAGCTTTCTTT.

The chain is built from TRBV2 and TRBJ2-7, with D tentatively TRBD1 (5 bases). The CDR3 covers 14 residues. From germline, CDR1 is SNHLY and CDR2 FYNNEI. Between the trimmed V and J ends, which lost 7 bases and 1 base, there was a span of 14 bases. CDR3 in DNA: TGTGCCAGCATTAGGGGTACAACTTCCTACGAGCAGTACTTC. Its protein product is CASIRGTTSYEQYF.

Details on this clonotype: One end of the junction fails to match germline, which may point to a read error. This chain connects TRBV20-1 to TRBJ1-1; TRBD1 agrees at 9 bases. In germline, CDR1 is DFQATT, CDR2 SNEGSKA (reference sequence). There are 14 residues in the CDR3. The CDR3 spells CSARGTGVSTEVFF. As DNA, the CDR3 is TGCAGTGCTAGAGGGACAGGGGTCAGCACTGAAGTTTTCTTT.

The chain has TRBV12-3 or TRBV12-4 and TRBJ1-5, with D perhaps matching TRBD1 (6 bases). The ends were cut back, 3 bases at V and 5 bases at J, with 11 bases in the middle. This CDR3 spans 14 amino acids. The CDR3 spells CASSFQGSDQPQHF. The CDR3 DNA reads TGTGCCAGCAGTTTTCAGGGGTCGGATCAGCCCCAGCATTTT.

The V call is TRBV29-1, the J call TRBJ2-1; the D is unclear. The germline CDR1 and CDR2 sequences are SQVTM and ANQGSEA. The length of the CDR3 is 10 residues. V shed 4 bases and J shed 7 bases, with 5 bases lying between them. The CDR3 nucleotides read TGCAGCGTTGTGGTTAATGAGCAGTTCTTC. It translates to CSVVVNEQFF.

The V call is TRBV10-3, the J call TRBJ1-2; the D is unclear. Germline CDR1 and CDR2: ENHRY and SYGVKD. This CDR3 has 16 amino acids. Trimming took 5 bases from V and 3 from J, leaving 19 bases between them. CDR3 DNA sequence: TGTGCCATCAGTCGGCCTCAGGAGGGAGAATACTATGGCTACACCTTC. It is translated as CAISRPQEGEYYGYTF.

The gene calls are TRBV5-1 and TRBJ2-7; 10 bases agree with TRBD1. The V and J ends lost 0 bases and 5 bases, in that order; junction bases with no gene match: 2. This CDR3 has 14 amino acids. Germline V gives CDR1 SGHRS, CDR2 YFSETQ. CDR3 sequence: CASSLGGQGDEQYF. Written as DNA, the CDR3 is TGCGCCAGCAGCTTGGGAGGACAGGGGGACGAGCAGTACTTC.

V gene TRBV19 combines with J gene TRBJ1-5; D is unresolved. V was pared by 5 bases and J by 1 base, with 12 bases between. The CDR3 is 15 residues long. Germline V gene sequence: CDR1 LNHDA, CDR2 SQIVND (reference sequence). CDR3 loop: CASSRDGQSNQPQHF. CDR3 bases: TGTGCCAGTAGTCGAGACGGGCAGAGCAATCAGCCCCAGCATTTT. Full variable domain (missing parts from reference TRBV19 and TRBJ1-5): DGGITQSPKYLFRKEGQNVTLSCEQNLNHDAMYWYRQDPGQGLRLIYYSQIVNDFQKGDIAEGYSVSREKKESFPLTVTSAQKNPTAFYLCASSRDGQSNQPQHFGDGTRLSIL.